This is a list of T cell receptor beta chains from one sample in a study of regulatory T cells in long-lasting Graves disease. Via MiXCR, TCRdb re-called the multiplex PCR reads, giving one row per CDR3 protein. The top ten clones hold around a sixth of a sample with 350,000 to 500,000 distinct CDR3 sequences, around 13% of them seen once. These records were also assigned to another study, of T cells in Graves' hyperthyroidism and ophthalmopathy.

This specimen was peripheral blood mononuclear cells (PBMCs), taken at new diagnosis, from a patient treated with antithyroid drugs. The receptor set was obtained from a woman aged 45 to 65 with Graves disease. CDR3s include the opening cysteine and the closing phenylalanine or tryptophan. The D gene is left open where the match is weak. A row's size may be missing; if present it is once, few, many or a size class.

J gene: TRBJ2-2
V gene: TRBV12-3/TRBV12-4
D gene: TRBD1
clone size: many
CDR3 DNA: TGTGCCAGCAGTCAAAGGTGGGACAGAACGAACACCGGGGAGCTGTTTTTT
CDR3 protein: CASSQRWDRTNTGELFF

J gene: TRBJ1-5
V gene: TRBV30
D gene: .
clone size: .
CDR3 DNA: TGTGCCTGGAGGAGCAGCGATAATCAGCCCCAGCATTTT
CDR3 protein: CAWRSSDNQPQHF

J gene: TRBJ2-3
V gene: TRBV10-1
D gene: TRBD2
clone size: many
CDR3 DNA: TGCGCCAGCAGTGAGTCGGGCGGGAGGGCCCCAGGCTCAGATACGCAGTATTTT
CDR3 protein: CASSESGGRAPGSDTQYF

J gene: TRBJ2-1
V gene: TRBV6-1
D gene: TRBD2
clone size: .
CDR3 DNA: TGTGCCAGCAGATCCATAGCGGGAGGGGGCTACAATGAGCAGTTCTTC
CDR3 protein: CASRSIAGGGYNEQFF

J gene: TRBJ2-2
V gene: TRBV6-2/TRBV6-3
D gene: .
clone size: many
CDR3 DNA: TGTGCCAGCAGTGAGACAGAGAACACCGGGGAGCTGTTTTTT
CDR3 protein: CASSETENTGELFF

J gene: TRBJ2-5
V gene: TRBV28
D gene: .
clone size: many
CDR3 DNA: TGTGCCAGCAGTTTAGCCGGACTCCAAGGGGGTGGGCAAGAGACCCAGTACTTC
CDR3 protein: CASSLAGLQGGGQETQYF

J gene: TRBJ2-1
V gene: TRBV9
D gene: TRBD2
clone size: few
CDR3 DNA: TGTGCCAGCAGCGGAAATCGGGGGGGGGGCTCCTACAATGAGCAGTTCTTC
CDR3 protein: CASSGNRGGGSYNEQFF

J gene: TRBJ2-2
V gene: TRBV28
D gene: TRBD2
clone size: many
CDR3 DNA: TGTGCCAGCAGACCGGGACTAGCGGAGTACACCGGGGAGCTGTTTTTT
CDR3 protein: CASRPGLAEYTGELFF

J gene: TRBJ2-7
V gene: TRBV6-4
D gene: .
clone size: few
CDR3 DNA: TGTGCCAGCAGCCCCCAGGGGTCGATCTCCGAGCAGTACTTC
CDR3 protein: CASSPQGSISEQYF

J gene: TRBJ2-7
V gene: TRBV28
D gene: .
clone size: many
CDR3 DNA: TGTGCCAGCAGTCCACTTGGAGGGCACGAGCAGTACTTC
CDR3 protein: CASSPLGGHEQYF

J gene: TRBJ2-7
V gene: TRBV27
D gene: TRBD2
clone size: few
CDR3 DNA: TGTGCCAGCAGTCTCACTAGCGGGACCTACTACGAGCAGTACTTC
CDR3 protein: CASSLTSGTYYEQYF

J gene: TRBJ2-7
V gene: TRBV18
D gene: TRBD1
clone size: .
CDR3 DNA: TGTGCCAGCTCACGAACGGGACAGGGTTCCTACGAGCAGTACTTC
CDR3 protein: CASSRTGQGSYEQYF

J gene: TRBJ2-7
V gene: TRBV18
D gene: TRBD2
clone size: many
CDR3 DNA: TGTGCCAGCTCACCACCGGGACTAGATGTGGGCTACGAGCAGTACTTC
CDR3 protein: CASSPPGLDVGYEQYF

J gene: TRBJ2-6
V gene: TRBV29-1
D gene: .
clone size: many
CDR3 DNA: TGCAGCGTTGCCAACCGGATATCTGGGGCCAACGTCCTGACTTTC
CDR3 protein: CSVANRISGANVLTF

J gene: TRBJ2-1
V gene: TRBV5-1
D gene: TRBD2
clone size: few
CDR3 DNA: TGCGCCAGCAGCCACAAACTAGCGCCGCCTGACAATGAGCAGTTCTTC
CDR3 protein: CASSHKLAPPDNEQFF

J gene: TRBJ2-7
V gene: TRBV13
D gene: TRBD1
clone size: .
CDR3 DNA: TGTGCCAGCAGCTACCCGGGACAGGGGCATGAAGAGCAGTACTTC
CDR3 protein: CASSYPGQGHEEQYF

J gene: TRBJ2-5
V gene: TRBV20-1
D gene: TRBD2
clone size: few
CDR3 DNA: TGCAGTGCTACCAGACTAGCGGGAGGGAGGGAGACCCAGTACTTC
CDR3 protein: CSATRLAGGRETQYF

J gene: TRBJ2-2
V gene: TRBV6-2/TRBV6-3
D gene: .
clone size: many
CDR3 DNA: TGTGCCAGCAGTTATGAGGGATTTGACACCGGGGAGCTGTTTTTT
CDR3 protein: CASSYEGFDTGELFF

J gene: TRBJ2-3
V gene: TRBV2
D gene: .
clone size: many
CDR3 DNA: TGTGCCAGCAGTGAAGACTCGGGGGCCTTTAGCACAGATACGCAGTATTTT
CDR3 protein: CASSEDSGAFSTDTQYF

J gene: TRBJ2-7
V gene: TRBV29-1
D gene: .
clone size: few
CDR3 DNA: TGCAGCGTGATAACAGGGCCCATTCCTAATGGGCAGTACTTC
CDR3 protein: CSVITGPIPNGQYF

J gene: TRBJ2-7
V gene: TRBV28
D gene: TRBD1
clone size: many
CDR3 DNA: TGTGCCAGCTACGGACAGGGCATGTACGAGCAGTACTTC
CDR3 protein: CASYGQGMYEQYF

J gene: TRBJ2-1
V gene: TRBV12-3/TRBV12-4
D gene: .
clone size: many
CDR3 DNA: TGTGCCAGTCAGAGAGTCAGGGTTGGCAATGAGCAGTTCTTC
CDR3 protein: CASQRVRVGNEQFF

J gene: TRBJ2-5
V gene: TRBV4-1
D gene: .
clone size: many
CDR3 DNA: TGCGCCAGCAGCCAACTGCGCCAGGGTATTGAGACCCAGTACTTC
CDR3 protein: CASSQLRQGIETQYF

J gene: TRBJ2-2
V gene: TRBV20-1
D gene: TRBD2
clone size: many
CDR3 DNA: TGCAGTGCTATCGGGACTAGCGGGAACCATCGTACGCGGGAGCTGTTTTTT
CDR3 protein: CSAIGTSGNHRTRELFF

J gene: TRBJ2-1
V gene: TRBV5-1
D gene: TRBD2
clone size: few
CDR3 DNA: TGCGCCAGCAGCCCCGGGACTAGCGGGATTCTCAATGAGCAGTTCTTC
CDR3 protein: CASSPGTSGILNEQFF

J gene: TRBJ1-1
V gene: TRBV5-1
D gene: .
clone size: few
CDR3 DNA: TGCGCCAGCAGCCCCAGAAATCGACAGTCCCCTGGCCCTGAAGCTTTCTTT
CDR3 protein: CASSPRNRQSPGPEAFF

J gene: TRBJ2-7
V gene: TRBV5-6
D gene: TRBD2
clone size: many
CDR3 DNA: TGTGCCAGCAGCTTGGGGCTAGCGGTAACCTACGAGCAGTACTTC
CDR3 protein: CASSLGLAVTYEQYF

J gene: TRBJ2-1
V gene: TRBV27
D gene: TRBD2
clone size: many
CDR3 DNA: TGTGCCAGCAGTATAAAAGCGGGAAGGGGAGGAAATGAGCAGTTCTTC
CDR3 protein: CASSIKAGRGGNEQFF